Listed here are 10 T cell receptor beta chains from one sample, sequenced in a study of technical replicates of blood from a few donors. The protocol was immunoSEQ multiplex PCR, while the TCRdb copy is restricted to in-frame clones and leaves out a portion. Of some 80,000 clones in the sample, around 97% were seen once. The specimen was T cells isolated from PBMCs. These receptor sequences come from a human donor in good health.

This rearrangement joins TRBV28 to TRBJ1-1; D is possibly TRBD1 (5 bases). Germline values: CDR1 MDHEN, CDR2 SYDVKM. V lost 7 bases and J lost 4, with 10 bases in between. The CDR3 loop spans 12 amino acids. The CDR3, as DNA: TGTGCCAGCATTCAGGGTTTCACTGAAGCTTTCTTT. As protein: CASIQGFTEAFF.

The chain carries TRBV28 and TRBJ1-1; 7 nucleotides line up with TRBD1. The CDR3 is made up of 16 amino acids. Germline-derived CDR1 and CDR2 are MDHEN and SYDVKM. Germline trimming cut 7 bases from V and 6 bases from J; bases unmatched to any gene: 17. The CDR3: CASTQVGQTILAEAFF. In DNA form, the CDR3 reads TGTGCCAGCACCCAAGTGGGACAGACCATACTGGCTGAAGCTTTCTTT.

The chain links TRBV11-2 to TRBJ1-4; D may be TRBD1 (5 bases). Germline CDR1 is SGHAT and CDR2 is FQNNGV. CDR3 size: 15 residues. Trimming shortened V by 5 bases and J by 8 bases, and 18 bases separated the two germline ends. CDR3 DNA: TGTGCCAGCAGCCCTCCAGGGTTGCTAATCGAAAAACTGTTTTTT. It specifies CASSPPGLLIEKLFF.

This sequence joins TRBV25-1 and TRBJ2-1, with TRBD2 as a possible D gene (7 bases). CDR1 is MGHDK and CDR2 is SYGVNS in the germline V gene. The germline V and J ends were trimmed by 1 base and 9 bases, with 13 bases remaining between them. This CDR3 is built from 14 residues. The chain's CDR3 is CASSELGGGGEQFF. CDR3 coding DNA: TGTGCCAGCAGTGAATTGGGGGGAGGGGGTGAGCAGTTCTTC.

V usage is TRBV28 and J usage is TRBJ2-1; 13 bases agree with TRBD2. V was pared by 4 bases and J by 7 bases, with 1 base of the junction left unmatched. CDR1 and CDR2 from the germline V gene are MDHEN and SYDVKM. This CDR3 contains 14 residues. The CDR3 bases are TGTGCCAGCAGTTGGACTAGCGGGAGTAATGAGCAGTTCTTC. The encoded protein is CASSWTSGSNEQFF.

This chain links TRBV7-3 with TRBJ1-2; no firm D call. This CDR3 has 15 residues. Germline CDR1 SGHTA, CDR2 FQGTGA. With 2 bases removed from V and 2 bases from J, the gap between germline ends came to 12 bases. The CDR3 spells CASSLAPTENYGYTF. The CDR3 nucleotides are TGTGCCAGCAGCTTAGCCCCGACGGAGAACTATGGCTACACCTTC.

The chain employs TRBV9 and TRBJ2-1, with D possibly matching TRBD2 (6 bases). This CDR3 has 15 residues. V was clipped by 3 bases and J by 1 base, with 11 bases between them. Germline assignment: CDR1 SGDLS and CDR2 YYNGEE. The CDR3 region has the DNA TGTGCCAGCAGCGAGCCCGGAGGGTCCTACAATGAGCAGTTCTTC. It yields the protein CASSEPGGSYNEQFF.

J is TRBJ2-1 and V is TRBV4-2, with a tentative D call TRBD2 (5 bases). The CDR3 runs to 17 residues. Trimming pared 0 bases from V and 0 bases from J, leaving 12 bases between. Germline lookup yields CDR1 LGHNA and CDR2 YNFKEQ. CDR3 bases: TGTGCCAGCAGCCAAGATGTTGGAGGCAGCTCCTACAATGAGCAGTTCTTC. Translating it yields CASSQDVGGSSYNEQFF.

This sequence joins TRBV29-1 and TRBJ1-2; TRBD1 aligns across 7 bases. The V gene's germline CDR1 is SQVTM and CDR2 ANQGSEA. The CDR3 totals 11 residues. V dropped 7 bases and J dropped 6; count of bases not matched to a gene: 5. CDR3 residues: CSGGGPHGYTF. The CDR3 DNA is TGCAGCGGAGGGGGCCCCCATGGCTACACCTTC.

The rearrangement links TRBV5-1 to TRBJ2-1; D is unclear. Germline CDR1 reads SGHRS; CDR2 reads YFSETQ. The CDR3 covers 16 residues. V was shortened by 5 bases and J by 6 bases, with 21 bases between the two germline ends. The DNA of the CDR3 is TGCGCCAGCAGAAATAGCCCTGGGTCGCGTTTCAATGAGCAGTTCTTC. Protein: CASRNSPGSRFNEQFF.